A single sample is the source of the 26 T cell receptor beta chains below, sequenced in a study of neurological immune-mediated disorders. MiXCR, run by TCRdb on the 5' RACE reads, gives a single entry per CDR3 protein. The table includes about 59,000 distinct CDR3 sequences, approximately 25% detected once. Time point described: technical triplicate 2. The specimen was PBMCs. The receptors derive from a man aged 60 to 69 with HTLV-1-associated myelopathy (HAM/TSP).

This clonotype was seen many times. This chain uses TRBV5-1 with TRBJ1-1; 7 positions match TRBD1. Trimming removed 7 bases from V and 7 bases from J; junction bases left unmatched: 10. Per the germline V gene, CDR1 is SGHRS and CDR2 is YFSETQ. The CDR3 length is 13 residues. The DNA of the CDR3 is TGCGCCAGCCGATGGACAGGAGAACATGAAGCTTTCTTT. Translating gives CASRWTGEHEAFF.

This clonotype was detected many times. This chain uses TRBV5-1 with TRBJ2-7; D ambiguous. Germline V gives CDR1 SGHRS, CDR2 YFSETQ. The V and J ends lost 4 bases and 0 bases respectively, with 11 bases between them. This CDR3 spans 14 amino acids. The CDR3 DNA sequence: TGCGCCAGCAGCGATCCTTCTAGCTCCTACGAGCAGTACTTC. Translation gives CASSDPSSSYEQYF.

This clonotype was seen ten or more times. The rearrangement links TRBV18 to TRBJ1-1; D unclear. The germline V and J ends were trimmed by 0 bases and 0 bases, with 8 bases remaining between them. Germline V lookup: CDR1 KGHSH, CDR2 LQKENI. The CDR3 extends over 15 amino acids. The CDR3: CASSPPGRLNTEAFF. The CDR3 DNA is TGTGCCAGCTCACCACCTGGACGGCTGAACACTGAAGCTTTCTTT.

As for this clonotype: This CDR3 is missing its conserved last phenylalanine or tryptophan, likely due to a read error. This chain's CDR3 is CASSSGPETQPQHV. CDR3 bases: TGCGCCAGCAGCTCTGGGCCGGAGACTCAGCCCCAGCATGTT. The V gene is TRBV5-1, the J gene TRBJ1-5; the D is unclear. Germline V CDR1 and CDR2: SGHRS, YFSETQ. The CDR3 covers 14 residues. V was clipped by 3 bases and J by 6 bases, with 13 bases between them.

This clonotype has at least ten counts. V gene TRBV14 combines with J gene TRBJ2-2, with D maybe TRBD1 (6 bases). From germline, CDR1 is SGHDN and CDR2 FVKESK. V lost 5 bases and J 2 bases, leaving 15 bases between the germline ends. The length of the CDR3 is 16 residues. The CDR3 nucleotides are TGTGCCAGCAGCTTATTGCCGGGACATAACACCGGGGAGCTGTTTTTT. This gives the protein CASSLLPGHNTGELFF.

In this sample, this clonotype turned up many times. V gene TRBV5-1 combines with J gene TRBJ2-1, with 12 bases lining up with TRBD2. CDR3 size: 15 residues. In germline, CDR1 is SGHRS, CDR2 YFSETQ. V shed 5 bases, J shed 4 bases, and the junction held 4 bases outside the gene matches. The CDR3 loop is CASRTGLAGYNEQFF. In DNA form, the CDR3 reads TGCGCCAGCAGAACTGGACTAGCGGGATACAATGAGCAGTTCTTC.

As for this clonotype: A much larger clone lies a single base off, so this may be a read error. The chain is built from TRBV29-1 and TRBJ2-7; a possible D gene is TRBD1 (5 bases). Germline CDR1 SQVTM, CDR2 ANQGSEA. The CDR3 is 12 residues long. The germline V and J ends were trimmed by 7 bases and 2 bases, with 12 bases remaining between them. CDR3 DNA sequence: TGCAGCGACAGGCCCCTGCCCTACGAGCAGTACTTC. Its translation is CSDRPLPYEQYF.

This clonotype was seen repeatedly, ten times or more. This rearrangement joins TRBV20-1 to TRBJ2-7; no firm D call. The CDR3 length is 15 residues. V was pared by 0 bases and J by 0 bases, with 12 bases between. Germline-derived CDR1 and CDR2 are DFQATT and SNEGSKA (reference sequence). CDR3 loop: CSARDRALSSYEQYF. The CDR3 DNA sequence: TGCAGTGCTAGAGATCGCGCCCTATCCTCCTACGAGCAGTACTTC.

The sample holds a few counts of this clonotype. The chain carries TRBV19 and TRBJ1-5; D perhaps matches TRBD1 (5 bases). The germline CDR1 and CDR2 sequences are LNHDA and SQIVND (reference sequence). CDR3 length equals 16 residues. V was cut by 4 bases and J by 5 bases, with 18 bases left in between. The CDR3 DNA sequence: TGTGCCAGTAGTACCTTCCTGGGGGGTTGGGATCAGCCCCAGCATTTT. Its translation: CASSTFLGGWDQPQHF. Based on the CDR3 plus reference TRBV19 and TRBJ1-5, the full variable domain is DGGITQSPKYLFRKEGQNVTLSCEQNLNHDAMYWYRQDPGQGLRLIYYSQIVNDFQKGDIAEGYSVSREKKESFPLTVTSAQKNPTAFYLCASSTFLGGWDQPQHFGDGTRLSIL.

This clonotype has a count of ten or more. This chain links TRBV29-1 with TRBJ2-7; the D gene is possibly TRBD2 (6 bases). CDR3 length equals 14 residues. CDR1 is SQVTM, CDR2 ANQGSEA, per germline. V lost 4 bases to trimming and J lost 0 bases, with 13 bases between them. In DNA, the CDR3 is TGCAGCGTTGTGGGGCGGGATAGCTCCTACGAGCAGTACTTC. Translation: CSVVGRDSSYEQYF.

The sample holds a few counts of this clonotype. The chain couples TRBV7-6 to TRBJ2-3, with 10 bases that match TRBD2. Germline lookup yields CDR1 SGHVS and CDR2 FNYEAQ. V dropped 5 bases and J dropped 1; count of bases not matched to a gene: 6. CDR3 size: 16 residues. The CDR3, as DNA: TGTGCCAGCAGCCGCGGGACTAGCGTACGCACAGATACGCAGTATTTT. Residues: CASSRGTSVRTDTQYF.

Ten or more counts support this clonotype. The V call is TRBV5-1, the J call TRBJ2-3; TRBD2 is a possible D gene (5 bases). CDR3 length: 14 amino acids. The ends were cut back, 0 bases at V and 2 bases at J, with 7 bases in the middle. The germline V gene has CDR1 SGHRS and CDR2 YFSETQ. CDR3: CASSLADYTDTQYF. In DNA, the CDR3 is TGCGCCAGCAGCTTGGCAGACTACACAGATACGCAGTATTTT.

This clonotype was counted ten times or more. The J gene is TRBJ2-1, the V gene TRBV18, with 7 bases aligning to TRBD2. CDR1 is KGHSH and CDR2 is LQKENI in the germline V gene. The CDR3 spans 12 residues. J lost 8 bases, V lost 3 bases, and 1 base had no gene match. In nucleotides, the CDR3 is TGTGCCAGCTCACCTCTAGCGGATGAGCAGTTCTTC. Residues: CASSPLADEQFF.

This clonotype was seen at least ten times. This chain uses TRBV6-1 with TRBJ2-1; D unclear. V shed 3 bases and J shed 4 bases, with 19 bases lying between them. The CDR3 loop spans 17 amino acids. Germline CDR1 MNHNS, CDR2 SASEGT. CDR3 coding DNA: TGTGCCAGCAGTGAGGCGGCGCAACTTGGGAAATACAATGAGCAGTTCTTC. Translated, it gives CASSEAAQLGKYNEQFF.

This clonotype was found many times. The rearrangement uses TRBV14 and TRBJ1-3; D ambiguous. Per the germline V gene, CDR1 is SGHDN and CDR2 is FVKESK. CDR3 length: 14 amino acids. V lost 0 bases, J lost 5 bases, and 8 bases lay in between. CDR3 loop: CASSQDRTRNTIYF. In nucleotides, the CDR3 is TGTGCCAGCAGCCAAGATCGCACGCGAAACACCATATATTTT.

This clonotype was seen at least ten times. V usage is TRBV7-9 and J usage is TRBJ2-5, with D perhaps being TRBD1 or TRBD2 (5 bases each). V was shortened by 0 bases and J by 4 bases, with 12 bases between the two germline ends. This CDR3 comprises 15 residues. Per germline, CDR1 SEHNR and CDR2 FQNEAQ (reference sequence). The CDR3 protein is CASSLAGTYIETQYF. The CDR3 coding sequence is TGTGCCAGCAGCTTAGCGGGGACCTATATAGAGACCCAGTACTTC. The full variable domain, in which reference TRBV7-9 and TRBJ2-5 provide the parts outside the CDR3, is DTGVSQNPRHKITKRGQNVTFRCDPISEHNRLYWYRQTLGQGPEFLTYFQNEAQLEKSRLLSDRFSAERPKGSFSTLEIQRTEQGDSAMYLCASSLAGTYIETQYFGPGTRLLVL.

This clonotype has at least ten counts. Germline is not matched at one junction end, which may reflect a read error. In DNA form, the CDR3 reads TGTGCCAGCAGTGAAAGGGAGTGGGCTCTACTCTTC. Translating it yields CASSEREWALLF. The V and J genes are TRBV6-1 and TRBJ2-1, with TRBD2 as a possible D gene (5 bases). Germline CDR1 MNHNS, CDR2 SASEGT. This CDR3 has 12 residues.

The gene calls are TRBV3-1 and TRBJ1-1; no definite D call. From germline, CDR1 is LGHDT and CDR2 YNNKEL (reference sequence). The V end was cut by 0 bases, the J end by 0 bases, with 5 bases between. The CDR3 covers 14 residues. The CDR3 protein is CASSQDGVNTEAFF. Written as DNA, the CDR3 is TGTGCCAGCAGCCAAGACGGCGTGAACACTGAAGCTTTCTTT.

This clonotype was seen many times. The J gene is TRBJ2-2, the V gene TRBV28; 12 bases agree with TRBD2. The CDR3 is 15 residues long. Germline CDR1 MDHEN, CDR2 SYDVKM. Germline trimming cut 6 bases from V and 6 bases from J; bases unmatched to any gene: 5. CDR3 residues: CASRSTSGRAGELFF. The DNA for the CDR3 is TGTGCCAGCAGATCGACTAGCGGGAGAGCCGGGGAGCTGTTTTTT.

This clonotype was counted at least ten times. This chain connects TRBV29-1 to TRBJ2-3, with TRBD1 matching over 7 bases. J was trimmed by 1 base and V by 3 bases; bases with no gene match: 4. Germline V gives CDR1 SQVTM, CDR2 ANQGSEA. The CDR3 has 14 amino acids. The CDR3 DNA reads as TGCAGCGTTGACAGGACAGGCGGCACAGATACGCAGTATTTT. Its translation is CSVDRTGGTDTQYF.

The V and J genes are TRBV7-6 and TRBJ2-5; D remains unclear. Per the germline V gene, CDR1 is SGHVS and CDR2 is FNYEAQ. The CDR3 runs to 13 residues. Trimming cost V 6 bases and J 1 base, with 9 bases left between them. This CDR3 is CASRNRPQETQYF. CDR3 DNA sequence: TGTGCCAGCAGGAACCGGCCCCAAGAGACCCAGTACTTC.

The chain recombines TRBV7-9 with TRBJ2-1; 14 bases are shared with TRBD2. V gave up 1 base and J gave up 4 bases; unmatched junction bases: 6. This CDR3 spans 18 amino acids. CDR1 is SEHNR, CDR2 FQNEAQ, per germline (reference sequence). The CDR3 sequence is CASSLGPGTSGRYNEQFF. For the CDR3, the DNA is TGTGCCAGCAGCTTAGGCCCAGGGACTAGCGGGAGATACAATGAGCAGTTCTTC.

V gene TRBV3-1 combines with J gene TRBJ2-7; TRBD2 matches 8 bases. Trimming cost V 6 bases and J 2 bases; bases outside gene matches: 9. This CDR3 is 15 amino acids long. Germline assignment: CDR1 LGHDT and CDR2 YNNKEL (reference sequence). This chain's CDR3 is CASRDTSGFPYEQYF. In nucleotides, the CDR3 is TGTGCCAGCAGGGATACTAGCGGTTTTCCCTACGAGCAGTACTTC.

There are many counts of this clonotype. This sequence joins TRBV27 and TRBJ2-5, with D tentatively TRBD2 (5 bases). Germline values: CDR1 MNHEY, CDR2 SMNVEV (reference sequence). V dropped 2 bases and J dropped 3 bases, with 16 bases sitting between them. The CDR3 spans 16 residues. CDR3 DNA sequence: TGTGCCAGCAGTTTAATAGGAGGCCCAAGGGAAGAGACCCAGTACTTC. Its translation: CASSLIGGPREETQYF.

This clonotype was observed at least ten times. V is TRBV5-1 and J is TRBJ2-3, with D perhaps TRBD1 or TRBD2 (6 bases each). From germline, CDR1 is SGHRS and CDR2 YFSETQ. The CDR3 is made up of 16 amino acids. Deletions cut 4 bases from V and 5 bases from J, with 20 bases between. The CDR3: CASSPGLRGQGDTQYF. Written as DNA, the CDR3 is TGCGCCAGCAGCCCGGGACTCAGGGGTCAGGGAGATACGCAGTATTTT.

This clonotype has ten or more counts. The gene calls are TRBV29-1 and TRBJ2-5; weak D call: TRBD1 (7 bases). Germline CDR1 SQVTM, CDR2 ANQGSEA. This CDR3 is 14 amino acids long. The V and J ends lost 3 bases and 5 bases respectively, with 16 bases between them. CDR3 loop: CSVEAAGGGETQYF. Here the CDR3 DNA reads TGCAGCGTTGAGGCGGCAGGGGGAGGTGAGACCCAGTACTTC.